Following are 25 T cell receptor beta chains from one sample sequenced in a study of cytomegalovirus exposure and HLA in healthy donors. PCR involved 60 Vbeta and 13 Jbeta primers. Profiled with immunoSEQ multiplex PCR; TCRdb holds only in-frame clones, not every one. The sample lists 30,000 to 40,000 clones; 86% were seen once. Sequencing was carried out using PBMCs. The receptors were gathered from a woman aged 35 to 49 in good health and CMV-seropositive.

This clone was seen only a few times. V is TRBV2 and J is TRBJ2-3; D not certain. This CDR3 has 13 residues. Between the trimmed V and J ends, which lost 3 bases and 6 bases, there was a span of 10 bases. CDR1 and CDR2 from the germline V gene are SNHLY and FYNNEI. CDR3 nucleotide sequence: TGTGCCAGCAGTGACCTGAGCGTGGATACGCAGTATTTT. It translates to CASSDLSVDTQYF. Drawing the rest from reference TRBV2 and TRBJ2-3, the complete variable domain is EPEVTQTPSHQVTQMGQEVILRCVPISNHLYFYWYRQILGQKVEFLVSFYNNEISEKSEIFDDQFSVERPDGSNFTLKIRSTKLEDSAMYFCASSDLSVDTQYFGPGTRLTVL.

The rearrangement links TRBV7-3 to TRBJ2-5; D unclear. The J call may be incorrect, as the DNA end agrees better with TRBJ2-7. This CDR3 has 13 residues. Germline V gives CDR1 SGHTA, CDR2 FQGTGA. CDR3 amino acids: CASSLVHSYEQYF. The CDR3 bases are TGTGCCAGCAGCCTGGTGCACTCCTACGAGCAGTACTTC.

For the CDR3, the DNA is TGTGCCAGCAGCTTAGCGGCAGGCCAAGAGACCCAGTACTTC. It is translated as CASSLAAGQETQYF. The chain carries TRBV7-2 and TRBJ2-5; no firm D call. The CDR3 is 14 amino acids. Germline V CDR1 and CDR2: SGHTA, FQGNSA. Trimming took off 0 bases at V and 1 base at J, with 6 bases between the two ends.

This rearrangement joins TRBV19 to TRBJ2-6; weak D call: TRBD2 (6 bases). Per germline, CDR1 LNHDA and CDR2 SQIVND (reference sequence). This CDR3 is built from 21 residues. V lost 0 bases and J 1 base, leaving 22 bases between the germline ends. As DNA, the CDR3 is TGTGCCAGTAGTATAGATTACATGATAGGAGGGGTTCCGTCTGGGGCCAACGTCCTGACTTTC. Translating it yields CASSIDYMIGGVPSGANVLTF.

The chain recombines TRBV19 with TRBJ2-1; 13 nucleotides align to TRBD2. The V segment lost 4 bases and the J segment 9 bases; nucleotides outside the gene matches: 3. The germline V gene encodes CDR1 LNHDA and CDR2 SQIVND (reference sequence). CDR3 size: 14 residues. Written as DNA, the CDR3 is TGTGCCAGTAGTACGGGGACTAGCGGGACTGAGCAGTTCTTC. Amino acids: CASSTGTSGTEQFF.

CDR3 nucleotides: TGTGCCAGCAGCTCGACAGGGGCTACGAACTATGGCTACACCTTC. This sequence encodes CASSSTGATNYGYTF. This chain links TRBV28 with TRBJ1-2, with TRBD1 matching over 8 bases. The CDR3 extends over 15 amino acids. Germline V gene sequence: CDR1 MDHEN, CDR2 SYDVKM. V lost 6 bases, J lost 2 bases, and 8 bases stayed unmatched.

This clone is a singleton in its sample. V gene TRBV28 combines with J gene TRBJ1-4; a weak D match, TRBD1 (6 bases). V was pared by 6 bases and J by 5 bases, with 13 bases between. The CDR3 is made up of 14 amino acids. Germline values: CDR1 MDHEN, CDR2 SYDVKM. The DNA for the CDR3 is TGTGCCAGCAGGACCGGGACACAGAATGAAAAACTGTTTTTT. Protein product: CASRTGTQNEKLFF.

This clone was counted a single time. V and J are TRBV19 and TRBJ2-7; TRBD2 aligns across 7 bases. V lost 4 bases to trimming and J lost 2 bases; unmatched junction nucleotides: 8. The CDR3 consists of 15 residues. Germline lookup yields CDR1 LNHDA and CDR2 SQIVND (reference sequence). CDR3 nucleotide sequence: TGTGCCAGTAGTACCTCCCCTACTAGCGCCTACGAGCAGTACTTC. Residues: CASSTSPTSAYEQYF.

The rearrangement links TRBV27 to TRBJ2-3, with 10 positions matching TRBD2. CDR1 is MNHEY, CDR2 SMNVEV, per germline (reference sequence). The CDR3 is 15 residues long. V lost 5 bases to trimming and J lost 4 bases; unmatched junction nucleotides: 6. The DNA for the CDR3 is TGTGCCAGCAGTCTGTTAGCGGGGGGCTCAGATACGCAGTATTTT. It yields the protein CASSLLAGGSDTQYF.

V is TRBV4-2 and J is TRBJ2-7, with a possible D match to TRBD2 (6 bases). The CDR3 extends over 15 amino acids. In germline, CDR1 is LGHNA, CDR2 YNFKEQ. V was shortened by 1 base and J by 5 bases, with 15 bases between the two germline ends. As DNA, the CDR3 is TGTGCCAGCAGCCAAGGCGGGGCAGGGCGCGACGAGCAGTACTTC. Its translation is CASSQGGAGRDEQYF.

This clone was counted between two and nine times. The CDR3 loop reads CASSPPGTGEVGNQPQHF. DNA of the CDR3: TGTGCCAGCAGCCCTCCCGGGACAGGGGAGGTTGGCAATCAGCCCCAGCATTTT. This chain joins TRBV5-4 and TRBJ1-5; 10 bases are shared with TRBD1. Losses at the gene ends were 4 bases for V and 2 bases for J; bases not matched to a gene: 12. Germline CDR1 reads SGHNT; CDR2 reads YYREEE (reference sequence). This CDR3 has 18 residues.

Comment on this clone: This sample also contains other DNA sequences that code for the same CDR3. The chain carries TRBV5-6 and TRBJ2-7, with 7 bases lining up with TRBD2. The CDR3 contains 12 residues. J was trimmed by 13 bases and V by 0 bases; bases with no gene match: 7. Germline-derived CDR1 and CDR2 are SGHDT and YYEEEE. CDR3 region: CASSLGPAGSYF. CDR3 bases: TGTGCCAGCAGCTTGGGCCCAGCGGGGTCCTACTTC.

V is TRBV7-3 and J is TRBJ2-2; 7 bases agree with TRBD1. The CDR3 extends over 14 amino acids. V was pared by 6 bases and J by 5 bases, with 6 bases of the junction left unmatched. Germline loops: CDR1 SGHTA, CDR2 FQGTGA. In nucleotides, the CDR3 is TGTGCCAGCAGAAACAGGGGTGGGACCGGGGAGCTGTTTTTT. Its translation: CASRNRGGTGELFF.

This chain uses TRBV21-1 with TRBJ2-7; the tabulated D call, TRBD2, remains unverified against the DNA. TRBV21-1 is annotated as a pseudogene. This CDR3 comprises 12 residues. CDR3 DNA sequence: TGTGCCAGCAGTCCGGGGGGCTACGAGCAGTACTTC. Amino acid sequence: CASSPGGYEQYF.

The chain joins TRBV11-2 to TRBJ2-3; no reliable D call. The ends were cut back, 4 bases at V and 3 bases at J, with 8 bases in the middle. This CDR3 comprises 13 residues. CDR1 is SGHAT, CDR2 FQNNGV, per germline. The CDR3 DNA reads TGTGCCAGCAGCTGGAGCTGGACAGATACGCAGTATTTT. The encoded protein is CASSWSWTDTQYF.

The chain is built from TRBV6-1 and TRBJ2-6; D call uncertain. The V end lost 3 bases, the J end lost 2 bases, and 8 bases lay between the germline ends. This CDR3 is built from 15 residues. Germline V lookup: CDR1 MNHNS, CDR2 SASEGT. CDR3 residues: CASSESAAGANVLTF. DNA for the CDR3: TGTGCCAGCAGTGAGTCGGCGGCTGGGGCCAACGTCCTGACTTTC.

This chain links TRBV9 with TRBJ1-2, with D unresolved. Deletions cut 5 bases from V and 4 bases from J, with 18 bases between. Germline V CDR1 and CDR2: SGDLS, YYNGEE. The CDR3 is 15 residues long. CDR3 amino acids: CASRDSQAKSYGYTF. The CDR3 region has the DNA TGTGCCAGCAGGGACTCCCAGGCAAAGTCCTATGGCTACACCTTC.

This chain connects TRBV6-5 to TRBJ1-6; 8 nucleotides align to TRBD1. The CDR3 has 13 residues. The ends lost 5 bases at V and 10 bases at J; junction bases unmatched: 4. In germline, CDR1 is MNHEY, CDR2 SVGAGI. CDR3 protein: CASSADRVSPLHF. The CDR3 DNA reads TGTGCCAGCAGTGCGGACAGGGTCTCACCCCTCCACTTT.

The chain carries TRBV9 and TRBJ2-2; 8 bases fit TRBD1. The CDR3 contains 17 residues. V was clipped by 2 bases and J by 1 base; unmatched bases: 7. Germline values: CDR1 SGDLS, CDR2 YYNGEE. In DNA form, the CDR3 reads TGTGCCAGCAGCGTCCTCCCCGGGACAGGGAACACCGGGGAGCTGTTTTTT. It specifies CASSVLPGTGNTGELFF.

V and J are TRBV19 and TRBJ1-4; possible D gene TRBD1, 5 bases. V dropped 0 bases and J dropped 6 bases, with 14 bases sitting between them. This CDR3 has 16 amino acids. Germline assignment: CDR1 LNHDA and CDR2 SQIVND (reference sequence). CDR3 DNA sequence: TGTGCCAGTAGTATAGAGAGCGGGGGAGTACATGAAAAACTGTTTTTT. Its protein is CASSIESGGVHEKLFF.

In DNA form, the CDR3 reads TGTGCCAGCAGCTTATGGGAGGGTTTTGAGCAGTACTTC. Amino acids: CASSLWEGFEQYF. The chain couples TRBV7-3 to TRBJ2-7, with TRBD2 matching over 7 bases. This CDR3 is 13 amino acids long. The germline V gene has CDR1 SGHTA and CDR2 FQGTGA. V gave up 2 bases and J gave up 7 bases; unmatched junction bases: 5.

This chain uses TRBV5-1 with TRBJ2-7, with TRBD2 matching over 9 bases. V lost 3 bases to trimming and J lost 5 bases; unmatched junction nucleotides: 3. The CDR3 runs to 13 residues. Germline assignment: CDR1 SGHRS and CDR2 YFSETQ. The CDR3 here is CASSSERGDEQYF. CDR3 in DNA: TGCGCCAGCAGCTCTGAGCGGGGGGACGAGCAGTACTTC. The full variable domain, with the rest looked up from reference TRBV5-1 and TRBJ2-7, is KAGVTQTPRYLIKTRGQQVTLSCSPISGHRSVSWYQQTPGQGLQFLFEYFSETQRNKGNFPGRFSGRQFSNSRSEMNVSTLELGDSALYLCASSSERGDEQYFGPGTRLTVT.

The rearrangement uses TRBV28 and TRBJ2-2, with TRBD1 as a possible D gene (6 bases). Trimming left V 3 bases short and J 0 bases short, with 11 bases between. The CDR3 loop spans 16 amino acids. The germline V gene has CDR1 MDHEN and CDR2 SYDVKM. In nucleotides, the CDR3 is TGTGCCAGCAGTTTCGGTGGGGGCCCGAACACCGGGGAGCTGTTTTTT. Its protein product is CASSFGGGPNTGELFF.

The rearrangement joins TRBV6-5 to TRBJ2-7; weak D call: TRBD1 (5 bases). CDR3 size: 14 residues. The V gene's germline CDR1 is MNHEY and CDR2 SVGAGI. Between the trimmed V and J ends, which lost 4 bases and 2 bases, there was a span of 12 bases. The CDR3 DNA reads as TGTGCCAGCAGTTCTGGTGCAGGGCCCTACGAGCAGTACTTC. Its translation is CASSSGAGPYEQYF.

This chain joins TRBV4-3 and TRBJ2-3; possible D gene TRBD2, 6 bases. The CDR3 has 16 residues. V was pared by 3 bases and J by 6 bases, with 19 bases between. Per germline, CDR1 LGHNA and CDR2 YSLEER. The CDR3 sequence: CASSQAGSQAYDTQYF. The DNA of the CDR3 is TGCGCCAGCAGCCAGGCGGGAAGTCAGGCATACGATACGCAGTATTTT.